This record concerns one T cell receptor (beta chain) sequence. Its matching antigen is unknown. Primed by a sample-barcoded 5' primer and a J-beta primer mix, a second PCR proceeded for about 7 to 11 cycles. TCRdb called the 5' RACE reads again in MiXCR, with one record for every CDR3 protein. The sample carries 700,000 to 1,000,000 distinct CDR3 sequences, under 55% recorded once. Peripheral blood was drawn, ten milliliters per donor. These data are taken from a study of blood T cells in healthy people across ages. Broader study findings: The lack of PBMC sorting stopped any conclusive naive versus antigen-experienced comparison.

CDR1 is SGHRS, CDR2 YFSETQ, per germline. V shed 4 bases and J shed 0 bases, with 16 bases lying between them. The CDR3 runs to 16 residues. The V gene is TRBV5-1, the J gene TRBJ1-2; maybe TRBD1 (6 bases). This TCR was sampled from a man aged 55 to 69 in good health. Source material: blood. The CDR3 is CASSLTGKPSNYGYTF. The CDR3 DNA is TGCGCCAGCAGCCTGACAGGAAAGCCCTCTAACTATGGCTACACCTTC.